These 29 T cell receptor beta chains originate from one sample sequenced in a study of blood T cell repertoires in COVID-19. The data were produced by immunoSEQ multiplex PCR, yet TCRdb's version contains in-frame clones alone and is incomplete. The sample includes 130,000 or so clones, roughly 80% of them seen just once. Sequences were obtained from peripheral blood. These receptors all stem from a woman aged 55-75 years with acute or convalescent COVID-19.

The chain employs TRBV21-1 and TRBJ1-1; the table's D call of TRBD1 was not tested on the DNA. TRBV21-1 is described as a pseudogene. This CDR3 region has 15 residues. The DNA for the CDR3 is TGTGCCAGCAGCAAAGGGGGCCAGGGACAAAATGAAGCTTTCTTT. Translation: CASSKGGQGQNEAFF.

The rearrangement uses TRBV24-1 and TRBJ1-2, with a possible D match to TRBD1 (6 bases). This CDR3 has 17 residues. The V end was cut by 2 bases, the J end by 7 bases, with 22 bases between. Germline V gene lookup returns CDR1 KGHDR and CDR2 SFDVKD. The CDR3 is CATSDSPSAGAGFGYTF. CDR3 DNA: TGTGCCACCAGTGATTCCCCATCCGCGGGGGCGGGATTTGGCTACACCTTC.

The chain links TRBV6-5 to TRBJ2-1, with D possibly TRBD2 on 5 matching bases. The CDR3 spans 13 residues. The V end was cut by 3 bases, the J end by 5 bases, with 8 bases between. CDR1 and CDR2 from the germline V gene are MNHEY and SVGAGI. The CDR3 is CASSYDGDNEQFF. The CDR3 nucleotides are TGTGCCAGCAGTTATGACGGGGACAATGAGCAGTTCTTC.

The rearrangement links TRBV29-1 to TRBJ1-2, with TRBD1 identical over 9 bases. The germline CDR1 and CDR2 sequences are SQVTM and ANQGSEA. J was trimmed by 8 bases and V by 4 bases; bases with no gene match: 2. The length of the CDR3 is 11 residues. In DNA, the CDR3 is TGCAGCGTTGGACAGGGGGGCGGCTACACCTTC. It yields the protein CSVGQGGGYTF.

The J gene is TRBJ1-2, the V gene TRBV28; 7 bases are a match to TRBD1. Germline V gene lookup returns CDR1 MDHEN and CDR2 SYDVKM. The length of the CDR3 is 12 residues. V was pared by 8 bases and J by 2 bases, with 2 bases of the junction left unmatched. The CDR3 sequence is CASGGQNYGYTF. The CDR3 coding sequence is TGTGCCAGCGGGGGACAGAACTATGGCTACACCTTC.

This chain links TRBV27 with TRBJ1-6, with 8 bases lining up with TRBD1. The junction had 6 bases not matched to a gene; V was cut back by 7 bases and J by 7 bases. The CDR3 extends over 14 amino acids. Germline CDR1 and CDR2: MNHEY and SMNVEV (reference sequence). This CDR3 is CASTLGQVNSPLHF. As DNA, the CDR3 is TGTGCCAGCACCCTGGGACAGGTCAATTCACCCCTCCACTTT.

This chain uses TRBV6-5 with TRBJ1-1; D uncertain. This CDR3 has 13 residues. CDR1 and CDR2 from the germline V gene are MNHEY and SVGAGI. V lost 8 bases and J 2 bases, leaving 12 bases between the germline ends. Here the CDR3 reads CASVETLNTEAFF. The CDR3 nucleotides are TGTGCCAGCGTCGAGACACTCAACACTGAAGCTTTCTTT.

This clone turned up a few times. The chain recombines TRBV5-6 with TRBJ1-2, with D maybe TRBD1 (6 bases). V was pared by 4 bases and J by 7 bases, with 17 bases between. The CDR3 has 14 residues. From germline, CDR1 is SGHDT and CDR2 YYEEEE. The CDR3 region has the DNA TGTGCCAGCAGCACTGGACAGACAGTTCCTGGCTACACCTTC. Its translation is CASSTGQTVPGYTF.

This clone has a single count. The V call is TRBV28, the J call TRBJ2-6, with TRBD1 matching 8 bases. This CDR3 spans 17 amino acids. Germline CDR1 MDHEN, CDR2 SYDVKM. J gave up 4 bases and V 1 base, and 6 bases lay outside the gene matches. CDR3 nucleotide sequence: TGTGCCAGCAGTTTATCCGGGACAGGTCGCGGGGCCAACGTCCTGACTTTC. Protein sequence: CASSLSGTGRGANVLTF.

This clone was seen a handful of times. The rearrangement links TRBV3-1 (or the pseudogene TRBV3-2) to TRBJ1-2, with D hard to call. This CDR3 region has 15 residues. CDR1 and CDR2 from the germline V gene are LGHDT and YNNKEL (reference sequence). Trimming took off 1 base at V and 2 bases at J, with 11 bases between the two ends. The CDR3 DNA follows: TGTGCCAGCAGCCAAGCCGGGGATTGGAACTATGGCTACACCTTC. Protein product: CASSQAGDWNYGYTF.

The chain has TRBV10-1 and TRBJ2-7; TRBD1 matches at 7 bases. The CDR3 has 19 amino acids. J gave up 6 bases and V 0 bases, and 20 bases lay outside the gene matches. Per germline, CDR1 WNHNN and CDR2 SYGVQD (reference sequence). CDR3 amino acids: CASSESPFSPKTGLLEQYV. The CDR3, as DNA: TGCGCCAGCAGTGAGTCTCCGTTCTCCCCAAAGACAGGGTTGCTCGAGCAGTACGTC.

This chain links TRBV10-3 with TRBJ2-7, with TRBD2 as a possible D gene (5 bases). V was trimmed by 0 bases and J by 11 bases, leaving 14 bases between them. Germline lookup yields CDR1 ENHRY and CDR2 SYGVKD. The CDR3 contains 13 residues. The CDR3 region is CAISESIDTGEYF. The DNA for the CDR3 is TGTGCCATCAGTGAGTCCATAGACACCGGGGAGTACTTC.

In nucleotides, the CDR3 is TGTGCCAGCAGTGATGGACAGGGTCCGGAGACCCAGTACTTC. Translating it yields CASSDGQGPETQYF. This chain uses TRBV6-2 or TRBV6-3 with TRBJ2-5; 8 positions agree with TRBD1. Trimming removed 5 bases from V and 5 bases from J; junction bases left unmatched: 7. Germline assignment: CDR1 MNHEY and CDR2 SVGEGT. The CDR3 spans 14 residues.

The chain combines TRBV10-3 with TRBJ1-4; TRBD1 aligns across 8 bases. V trimming: 6 bases; J trimming: 5 bases; junction bases outside the gene matches: 5. The CDR3 runs to 14 residues. Germline-derived CDR1 and CDR2 are ENHRY and SYGVKD. The CDR3 coding sequence is TGTGCCATCAGACCGACAGGGGACAATGAAAAACTGTTTTTT. Translated: CAIRPTGDNEKLFF.

The chain joins TRBV15 to TRBJ1-1, with 8 bases aligning to TRBD1. The CDR3 extends over 14 amino acids. The germline gives CDR1 LNHNV, CDR2 YYDKDF (reference sequence). Losses at the gene ends were 7 bases for V and 1 base for J; bases not matched to a gene: 5. CDR3 region: CATTQGQANTEAFF. CDR3 nucleotide sequence: TGTGCCACCACCCAGGGACAGGCGAACACTGAAGCTTTCTTT.

The table lists this clone with a few counts. The CDR3 loop reads CASRSGQTYGYTF. As DNA, the CDR3 is TGTGCCAGCAGATCTGGACAGACCTATGGCTACACCTTC. V usage is TRBV28 and J usage is TRBJ1-2; tentatively, D is TRBD1 (6 bases). V gave up 6 bases and J gave up 4 bases, with 12 bases separating them. There are 13 residues in the CDR3. Germline V CDR1 and CDR2: MDHEN, SYDVKM.

J is TRBJ1-1 and V is TRBV9, with a weak D call TRBD1 (6 bases). Germline-derived CDR1 and CDR2 are SGDLS and YYNGEE. V lost 0 bases and J lost 9, with 15 bases in between. The CDR3 covers 14 residues. CDR3 DNA sequence: TGTGCCAGCAGCGTAGGAGGGAGGGGGGCAAAAGCTTTCTTT. Its translation: CASSVGGRGAKAFF.

The chain combines TRBV11-3 with TRBJ2-7; 7 bases agree with TRBD1. The CDR3 is 18 amino acids. Germline V gene lookup returns CDR1 SGHNT and CDR2 YENEEA. V lost 2 bases to trimming and J lost 4 bases; unmatched junction nucleotides: 17. The CDR3 DNA reads as TGTGCCAGCAGCTTACTTCGAACTGAACAGGGGACCTGGTACGAGCAGTACGTC. Translation: CASSLLRTEQGTWYEQYV.

The chain carries TRBV3-1 (or the pseudogene TRBV3-2) and TRBJ1-5, with 7 bases that match TRBD1. V dropped 4 bases and J dropped 1; count of bases not matched to a gene: 4. Germline V gives CDR1 LGHDT, CDR2 YNNKEL (reference sequence). The CDR3 runs 15 residues. This chain's CDR3 is CASSPGGNSNQPQHF. CDR3 bases: TGTGCCAGCAGCCCAGGGGGGAACAGCAATCAGCCCCAGCATTTT.

The chain carries TRBV19 and TRBJ2-1; tentatively, D is TRBD1 (5 bases). This CDR3 comprises 14 residues. Germline V gene sequence: CDR1 LNHDA, CDR2 SQIVND (reference sequence). V gave up 10 bases and J gave up 7 bases, with 20 bases separating them. CDR3 residues: CATKTVPMANEQFF. In DNA form, the CDR3 reads TGTGCCACCAAGACAGTCCCCATGGCGAATGAGCAGTTCTTC.

The chain employs TRBV5-4 and TRBJ2-5; 7 nucleotides agree with TRBD2. CDR3 size: 15 residues. CDR1 and CDR2 from the germline V gene are SGHNT and YYREEE (reference sequence). V shed 4 bases, J shed 3 bases, and the junction held 9 bases outside the gene matches. CDR3: CASSRLGLAEETQYF. The CDR3 nucleotides are TGTGCCAGCAGCCGCTTAGGGCTAGCGGAAGAGACCCAGTACTTC.

This chain's CDR3 is CASSPDLAPRGEQFF. The CDR3 nucleotides are TGTGCCAGCTCACCTGATCTCGCACCGCGCGGTGAGCAGTTCTTC. The J gene is TRBJ2-1, the V gene TRBV18; D gene ambiguous. V was cut by 3 bases and J by 9 bases, with 18 bases left in between. The CDR3 runs to 15 residues. The V gene's germline CDR1 is KGHSH and CDR2 LQKENI.

In nucleotides, the CDR3 is TGTGCCAGCAGCTTAGCGGGAGGCGGTGTGGATACGCAGTATTTT. Translated, it gives CASSLAGGGVDTQYF. The chain couples TRBV7-3 to TRBJ2-3; 8 nucleotides match TRBD2. There are 15 residues in the CDR3. Germline-derived CDR1 and CDR2 are SGHTA and FQGTGA. After removal of 2 bases from V and 6 bases from J, the junction contained 7 bases not matched to a gene.

This chain connects TRBV7-9 to TRBJ1-3, with D possibly TRBD1 on 6 matching bases. V dropped 5 bases and J dropped 3 bases, with 11 bases sitting between them. In germline, CDR1 is SEHNR, CDR2 FQNEAQ (reference sequence). The CDR3 is made up of 14 amino acids. This chain's CDR3 is CASSPTDSGNTIYF. Here the CDR3 DNA reads TGTGCCAGCAGCCCTACGGACAGTGGAAACACCATATATTTT.

The chain recombines TRBV5-6 with TRBJ1-2; D uncertain. The ends were cut back, 5 bases at V and 6 bases at J, with 11 bases in the middle. CDR1 SGHDT and CDR2 YYEEEE come from the germline V gene. This CDR3 is 12 amino acids long. The CDR3 loop is CASSSVGDGYTF. In DNA form, the CDR3 reads TGTGCCAGCAGTTCCGTCGGGGATGGCTACACCTTC.

The rearrangement joins TRBV18 to TRBJ1-4, with a possible D match to TRBD1 (5 bases). Germline CDR1 KGHSH, CDR2 LQKENI. This CDR3 spans 14 amino acids. V lost 5 bases and J lost 0, with 7 bases in between. The CDR3: CASSDRATNEKLFF. Written as DNA, the CDR3 is TGTGCCAGCTCAGACAGAGCAACTAATGAAAAACTGTTTTTT.

The chain has TRBV12-3 or TRBV12-4 and TRBJ1-2; D might be TRBD1 (5 bases). This CDR3 has 13 residues. V was pared by 6 bases and J by 4 bases, with 12 bases between. The CDR3 sequence: CASSPGGGYGYTF. DNA for the CDR3: TGTGCCAGCAGCCCGGGGGGAGGCTATGGCTACACCTTC.

The chain links TRBV5-1 to TRBJ2-7; the D gene is possibly TRBD1 (6 bases). The length of the CDR3 is 13 residues. The V end lost 2 bases, the J end lost 6 bases, and 12 bases lay between the germline ends. Germline lookup yields CDR1 SGHRS and CDR2 YFSETQ. The CDR3 spells CASSLQGQGEQYF. The CDR3, as DNA: TGCGCCAGCAGCTTACAGGGTCAGGGCGAGCAGTACTTC.

The rearrangement joins TRBV30 to TRBJ1-1, with D unresolved. Per the germline V gene, CDR1 is GTSNPN and CDR2 is SVGIG (reference sequence). V shed 8 bases and J shed 6 bases, with 22 bases lying between them. There are 14 residues in the CDR3. CDR3 protein: CAAYPTYQAAEAFF. The CDR3, as DNA: TGTGCCGCCTACCCAACCTACCAGGCCGCTGAAGCTTTCTTT.